This T cell receptor (beta chain) was sequenced for a study of regulatory T cells in long-lasting Graves disease (dated by TCRdb to the early 2020s). About the full investigation: In the newly diagnosed Graves' disease group, patients had been taking antithyroid drugs for less than 3 months. Patients with persistent Graves' disease were compared with patients with newly diagnosed Graves' disease using TCR sequencing and RNA sequencing of peripheral blood. The study took place in China and was registered as a clinical trial. A total of about 33 samples underwent TCR sequencing, from about 13 patients with persistent Graves' disease and 20 or so patients with newly diagnosed Graves' disease.

The time point label here, explained by the study, means: newly diagnosed GD, antithyroid drugs for less than 3 months. RNA was extracted from PBMCs in TRIzol for both TCR sequencing and RNA sequencing. Graves' disease was diagnosed according to American Thyroid Association guidelines. Patients were recruited from an endocrinology department in Xi'an, China. Each patient gave about 8.1 milliliters of peripheral blood, collected in an EDTA anticoagulant tube. Ficoll Paque Plus density gradient separation was used to isolate PBMCs, and no additional T cell sorting was done. An Agilent 2100 Bioanalyzer and agarose gel were used to check RNA quality, while a NanoDrop 2000 measured RNA concentration. This clonotype was seen a few times. Its binding antigen is unknown. No base quality values were provided; no much bigger clone lies one nucleotide off. The germline V gene specifies SGHTA as CDR1 and FQGNSA as CDR2. The V end loses 8 bases and the J end loses 5 bases, and a stretch of 19 bases separates them. Spanning cysteine to phenylalanine, the CDR3 consists of 15 amino acids. This entry keeps only the CDR3 DNA: 45 bases, framed from base 1.

Results the study describes overall, beyond this receptor: Preferential use of TRBV28, TRBJ1-2 and TRBJ2-5 was observed in persistent disease, whereas TRBV20-1 and TRBJ2-1 were favored in newly diagnosed disease. Compared with newly diagnosed patients, patients with persistent Graves' disease had lower TCR Shannon entropy and fewer highly expanded clones, which suggests clonal expansion. As a limitation, the authors acknowledged that the small sample size may reduce accuracy. Sequencing and analysis were restricted to the TCR beta chain. More public clonotypes were shared among persistent patients (roughly 2,700) than among newly diagnosed patients (roughly 1,000). Only peripheral blood was studied, because thyroid tissue, the primary lesion, was inaccessible.

To prepare the library, multiplex PCR was applied. Sequencer: Illumina HiSeq 4000. To build TCR beta libraries, CDR3 regions were amplified by Arm-PCR using iRepertoire HTBI primers. Before sequencing, the PCR products went through gel purification. As for the original processing: Across samples, some 62 TRBV and roughly 15 TRBJ segments were identified and used for gene usage analysis of CDR3 amino acid clonotypes. Filtered high-quality paired reads were merged into contigs using COPE and FqMerger. BLAST was used to align contigs to IMGT TRBV, TRBD and TRBJ reference genes, and CDR3 was defined according to IMGT. Any clonotype with a frequency above 0.1% was classified as a highly expanded clone. Shannon entropy was used to measure repertoire diversity, and the Gini coefficient was used to measure V-J evenness. A clonotype was considered public if more than one individual shared it. The public sequencing data were trimmed at Q25 with fastp and processed into clonotypes with MiXCR by TCRdb, which kept only in-frame beta chains. Rows matching on CDR3 protein sequence are summarized as one entry with the most common DNA and genes. TCRdb's processing, not the authors' own work, is the source of the V and J calls. The table for this sample lists 400,000 to 500,000 distinct CDR3 sequences; approximately 16% of them were counted only once. About 8.3% of the sample is in the top ten clones.

The same specimen was also included in a second study, on T cells in Graves' hyperthyroidism and ophthalmopathy. As that second paper reports: Stable Graves' hyperthyroidism was defined as no progression to ophthalmopathy during 18 months of follow-up. Hyperthyroidism patients were newly diagnosed, with disease duration under 2 months, and aged 18 to 65 years. The study excluded patients with uncontrolled infections, other autoimmune diseases, pregnancy or lactation. Diagnoses were based on clinical symptoms, serum thyroxine and TRAb, thyroid ultrasound and orbital computed tomography. A first-round RT-PCR of the TCR CDR3 used the HTBI primer set with the Qiagen OneStep RT-PCR kit. Most expanded thyroid clonotypes (frequency above 0.001) were also found in blood, which suggests that blood repertoires may mirror thyroid immune responses. A 13 V-J signature model separated ophthalmopathy from stable hyperthyroidism, with 87.88% sensitivity and about 81% specificity in cross-validation and 80%/75% in testing. During validation, the model predicted progression to ophthalmopathy a median of approximately six months ahead of onset, with 70.59% sensitivity and 72.22% specificity. TCR V-J signatures able to tell the groups apart were searched for in a discovery cohort of more than 90 patients, of whom approximately 40 had Graves' ophthalmopathy and around 58 had stable Graves' hyperthyroidism. Prospective prediction of ophthalmopathy was tested in an independent validation cohort of some 19 hyperthyroidism patients and 17 patients who later progressed to ophthalmopathy. The 90 or so discovery patients were randomly split 7:3 into training and test sets. In addition, the study compared T-cell repertoires in thyroid tissue and in blood from several Graves' hyperthyroidism patients. After sampling, hyperthyroidism patients received methimazole starting at 30 mg daily, and ophthalmopathy patients received high-dose intravenous methylprednisolone. Libraries were constructed in a second round of multiplex PCR, after which size selection and purification were performed. Sequencing of the libraries was done on an Illumina HiSeq2000 using paired-end 100 bp reads. SOAPnuke was used to process the raw data, with reads discarded if the reads contained adapters or uncalled bases, had a mean Phred below 15, or lacked an exact constant-primer or identifier match. COPE v1.2.5 was used to merge high-quality paired reads, and clonotypes were defined as unique nucleotide sequences. Clonotypes were aligned to IMGT TRBV, TRBD and TRBJ reference segments using MiTCR v1.1. Analysis was restricted to V-J combinations with a frequency above 0.0001, which covered about 99% of repertoires. A TCS score was defined as the ratio between F50 (clonal expansion) and ExV (chaos), using BLOSUM62-based TCRdist between CDR3 peptides within each V-J. Welch's t-statistics and random forest reduced roughly 500 V-J features to 13, which were used in a naive Bayes classifier (R e1071). Sample size was not statistically predetermined, and investigators were not blinded to group allocation. The paper reports TCR Vbeta CDR3 sequencing of over 120 peripheral blood samples: under 45 ophthalmopathy, about 75 hyperthyroidism and approximately 17 progressor patients.

This TCR came from a woman between 35 and 50 years old with Graves disease. Donor details come from another sample of the same person, matched by shared clones. Recombination joined TRBV7-2 with TRBJ2-4; the D gene is unclear. The specimen comprised peripheral blood mononuclear cells (PBMCs), sampled at new diagnosis, from a patient treated with antithyroid drugs. Here is the DNA: TGTGCCAGCGGCAAACGTTCGGCAGGCCAAAACATTCAGTACTTC. Translation gives CASGKRSAGQNIQYF. Where the CDR3 stops, the reference TRBV7-2 and TRBJ2-4 genes take over; the full variable domain is GAGVSQSPSNKVTEKGKDVELRCDPISGHTALYWYRQSLGQGLEFLIYFQGNSAPDKSGLPSDRFSAERTGGSVSTLTIQRTQQEDSAVYLCASGKRSAGQNIQYFGAGTRLSVL.